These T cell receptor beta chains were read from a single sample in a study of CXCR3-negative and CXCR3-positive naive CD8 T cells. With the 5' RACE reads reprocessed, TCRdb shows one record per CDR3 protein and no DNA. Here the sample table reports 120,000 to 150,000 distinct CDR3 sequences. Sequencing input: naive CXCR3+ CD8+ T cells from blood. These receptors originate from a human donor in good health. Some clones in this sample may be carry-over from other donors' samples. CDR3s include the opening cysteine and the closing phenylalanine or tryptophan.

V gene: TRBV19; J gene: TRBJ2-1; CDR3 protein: CASSLRNGNEQFF
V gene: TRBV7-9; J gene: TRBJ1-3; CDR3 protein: CASTRGVLPEGNTIYF
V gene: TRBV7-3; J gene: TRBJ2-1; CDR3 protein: CASSLSGNEQFF
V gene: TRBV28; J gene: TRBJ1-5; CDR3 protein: CASEGGDSNQPQHF
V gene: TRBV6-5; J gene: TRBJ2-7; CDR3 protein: CASSYGAAYEQYF
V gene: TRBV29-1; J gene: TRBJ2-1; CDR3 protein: CSVEDPISGGYNEQFF
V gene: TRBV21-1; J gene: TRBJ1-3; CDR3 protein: CASSKCSGRGTKFSGNTIYF
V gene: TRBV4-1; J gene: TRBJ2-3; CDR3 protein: CASSHYDGTDTQYF
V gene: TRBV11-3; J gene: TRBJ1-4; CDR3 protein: CASSGQGREKLFF
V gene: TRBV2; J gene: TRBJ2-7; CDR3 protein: CASSVGSGSYEQYF
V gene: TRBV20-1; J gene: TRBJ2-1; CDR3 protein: CSGEGTGDDEQFF
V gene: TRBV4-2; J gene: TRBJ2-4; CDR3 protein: CASSDGTGGPDIQYF
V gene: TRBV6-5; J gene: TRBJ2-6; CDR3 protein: CASRNRAASGANVLTF
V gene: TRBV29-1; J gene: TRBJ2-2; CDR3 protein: CSVEVLDSTGEPFF
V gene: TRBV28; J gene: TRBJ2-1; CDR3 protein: CASSDPWPYNEQFF
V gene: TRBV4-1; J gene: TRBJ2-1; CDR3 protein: CASSHPGQGEGEQFF
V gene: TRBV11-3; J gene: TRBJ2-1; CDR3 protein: CASSPDFSYNEQFF
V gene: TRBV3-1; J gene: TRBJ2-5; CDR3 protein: CASSSNRGRETQYF
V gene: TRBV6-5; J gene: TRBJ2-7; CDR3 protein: CASSYYPRFDRGLSGGHEQYF
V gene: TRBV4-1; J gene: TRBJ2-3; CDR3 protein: CASSQEPPAGALSSTDTQYF
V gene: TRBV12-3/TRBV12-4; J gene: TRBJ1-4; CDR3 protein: CASTLNRGTLFF
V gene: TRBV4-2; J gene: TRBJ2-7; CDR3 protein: CASSQDWPGGSYEQYF
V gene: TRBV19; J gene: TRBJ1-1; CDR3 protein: CASSPPSGATEAFF
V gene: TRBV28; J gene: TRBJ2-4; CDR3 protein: CASSTRGYTKNIQYF
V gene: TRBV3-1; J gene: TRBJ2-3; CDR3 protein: CASSQDRRLAGRGDTQYF
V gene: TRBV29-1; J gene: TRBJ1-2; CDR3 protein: CSVGGGWYGYTF
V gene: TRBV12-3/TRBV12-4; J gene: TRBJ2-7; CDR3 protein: CASSSRGPFEQYF
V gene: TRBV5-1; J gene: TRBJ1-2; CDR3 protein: CASSLYPQGYGPNYGYTF
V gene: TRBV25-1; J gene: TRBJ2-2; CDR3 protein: CASSEWAGDTGELFF
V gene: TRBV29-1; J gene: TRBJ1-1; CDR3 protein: CSVLTGDMNTEAFF
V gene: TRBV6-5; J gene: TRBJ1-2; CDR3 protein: CASSPRQGRIGGYTF
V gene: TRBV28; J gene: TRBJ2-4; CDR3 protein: CASSLWRAPKNIQYF
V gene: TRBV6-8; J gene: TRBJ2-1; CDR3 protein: CASQPGERYNEQFF
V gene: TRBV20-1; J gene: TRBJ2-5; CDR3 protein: CSAGTYQETQYF
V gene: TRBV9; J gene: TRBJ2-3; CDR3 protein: CASSPGETPTDTQYF
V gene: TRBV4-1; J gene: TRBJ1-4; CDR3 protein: CASRGPGPYEKLFF
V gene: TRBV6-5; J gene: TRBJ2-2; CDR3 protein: CASSYSGGVSGELFF
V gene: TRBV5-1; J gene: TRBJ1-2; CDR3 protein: CASSEGSFYGYTF
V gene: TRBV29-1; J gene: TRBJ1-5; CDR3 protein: CSVEVGGGGDQPQHF
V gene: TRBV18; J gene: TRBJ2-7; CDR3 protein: CASSPLDRVTPYEQYF
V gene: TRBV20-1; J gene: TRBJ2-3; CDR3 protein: CSARDAETSEPHTQYF
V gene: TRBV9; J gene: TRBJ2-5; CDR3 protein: CASSVGLVVGGAEETQYF
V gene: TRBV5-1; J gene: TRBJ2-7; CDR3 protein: CASSVGQNYEQYF
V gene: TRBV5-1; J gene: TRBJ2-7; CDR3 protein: CASSSLPSGYYEQYF
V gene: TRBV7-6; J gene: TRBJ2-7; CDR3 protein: CASSPDGGLNEQYF
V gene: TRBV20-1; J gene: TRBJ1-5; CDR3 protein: CSATLDREYQPQHF
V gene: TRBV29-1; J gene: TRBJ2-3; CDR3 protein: CSVEEGTGTGITDTQYF
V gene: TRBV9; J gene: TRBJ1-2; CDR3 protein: CASSAWTGYGYTF
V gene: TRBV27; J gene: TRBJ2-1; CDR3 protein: CASSLTRANEQFF
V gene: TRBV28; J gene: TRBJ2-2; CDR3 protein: CASSSPGVPGELFF
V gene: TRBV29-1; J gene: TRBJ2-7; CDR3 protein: CSVVGAAGEQYF
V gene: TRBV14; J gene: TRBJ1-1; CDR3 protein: CASSQEGVRNTEAFF
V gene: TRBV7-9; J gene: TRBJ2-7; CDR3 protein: CASSLSSLEQYF
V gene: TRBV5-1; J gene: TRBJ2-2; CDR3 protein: CASSLAAGGAGELFF
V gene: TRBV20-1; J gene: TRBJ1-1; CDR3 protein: CSARGLGLNTEAFF
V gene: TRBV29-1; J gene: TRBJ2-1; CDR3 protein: CSVDGVRERSYNEQFF
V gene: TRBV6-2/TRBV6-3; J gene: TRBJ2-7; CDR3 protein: CASSYLGDEQYF
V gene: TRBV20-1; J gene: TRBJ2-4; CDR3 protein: CSARDGVGENIQYF
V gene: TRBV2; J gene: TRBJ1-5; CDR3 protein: CACKSRGYDQPQHF
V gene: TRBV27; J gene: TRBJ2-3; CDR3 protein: CASSLLGGTSTDTQYF